The 9 T cell receptor beta chains below come from one sample, sequenced in a study of OX40 agonist ivuxolimab in advanced cancers. TCRdb's table, derived via immunoSEQ multiplex PCR, lists solely in-frame clones and lacks some. Found here are tens of thousands of clones, around nine tenths of them singletons; the top ten hold under 40%. The sample was CD4+ or CD8+ T cells sorted from blood, taken in a trial of the OX40 agonist ivuxolimab. These TCRs come from an adult with an advanced solid tumor such as melanoma, head and neck, liver or kidney cancer.

This rearrangement joins TRBV7-2 to TRBJ2-3, with TRBD2 identical over 7 bases. Germline CDR1 SGHTA, CDR2 FQGNSA. V dropped 5 bases and J dropped 4; count of bases not matched to a gene: 9. The CDR3 sequence is 15 residues long. The CDR3 reads CASSPGGSLSDTQYF. CDR3 DNA: TGTGCCAGCAGCCCGGGCGGGAGTCTCTCAGATACGCAGTATTTT.

This clone was counted a few times. The chain employs TRBV5-6 and TRBJ1-5, with 8 bases that match TRBD1. Germline V gene data show CDR1 as SGHDT and CDR2 as YYEEEE. The CDR3 is 16 residues long. The ends lost 0 bases at V and 11 bases at J; junction bases unmatched: 13. CDR3 sequence reads: CASSLGGQGAAKSQHF. CDR3 in DNA: TGTGCCAGCAGCTTGGGAGGGCAGGGGGCCGCCAAGTCCCAGCATTTT.

The rearrangement uses TRBV4-1 and TRBJ2-7; D unresolved. The V gene lost 0 bases and the J gene lost 3 bases, with 9 bases spanning the gap. Germline CDR1 and CDR2: MGHRA and YSYEKL. The CDR3 totals 14 residues. Written as DNA, the CDR3 is TGCGCCAGCAGCCAAGATCATTCGTACTACGAGCAGTACTTC. This encodes CASSQDHSYYEQYF.

This clone showed up just once. This sequence joins TRBV4-3 and TRBJ2-3; tentatively, D is TRBD2 (5 bases). The length of the CDR3 is 16 residues. V gave up 4 bases and J gave up 3 bases, with 17 bases separating them. Germline loops: CDR1 LGHNA, CDR2 YSLEER. The DNA of the CDR3 is TGCGCCAGCAGCCCAAAGAGAGGGCCGGTAACAGATACGCAGTATTTT. Translation: CASSPKRGPVTDTQYF.

J is TRBJ2-3 and V is TRBV9; 7 bases fit TRBD2. The CDR3 is 15 residues long. V lost 4 bases to trimming and J lost 4 bases; unmatched junction nucleotides: 9. CDR1 and CDR2 (germline): SGDLS, YYNGEE. The CDR3: CASSPIPSGPDTQYF. The CDR3 coding sequence is TGTGCCAGCAGCCCGATCCCTAGCGGCCCAGATACGCAGTATTTT.

The chain recombines TRBV7-9 with TRBJ2-7, with 14 bases matching TRBD2. The germline V gene encodes CDR1 SEHNR and CDR2 FQNEAQ (reference sequence). V shed 4 bases, J shed 4 bases, and the junction held 12 bases outside the gene matches. The CDR3 runs to 18 residues. CDR3 region: CASSSLRLAGGNVYEQYF. The CDR3 DNA reads TGTGCCAGCAGCTCCTTAAGACTAGCGGGAGGGAATGTATACGAGCAGTACTTC. The variable domain in full, with the rest retrieved from reference TRBV7-9 and TRBJ2-7, is DTGVSQNPRHKITKRGQNVTFRCDPISEHNRLYWYRQTLGQGPEFLTYFQNEAQLEKSRLLSDRFSAERPKGSFSTLEIQRTEQGDSAMYLCASSSLRLAGGNVYEQYFGPGTRLTVT.

The sample holds one count of this clone. The rearrangement uses TRBV4-3 and TRBJ1-2; D might be TRBD1 (5 bases). This CDR3 region has 16 residues. Germline V gives CDR1 LGHNA, CDR2 YSLEER. Trimming shortened V by 1 base and J by 2 bases, and 14 bases separated the two germline ends. This CDR3 is CASSQAGRLANYGYTF. CDR3 sequence (DNA): TGCGCCAGCAGCCAAGCGGGACGCCTGGCGAACTATGGCTACACCTTC.

V gene TRBV11-2 combines with J gene TRBJ1-5; 9 bases map to TRBD1. J was trimmed by 6 bases and V by 4 bases; bases with no gene match: 4. Germline lookup yields CDR1 SGHAT and CDR2 FQNNGV. This CDR3 is built from 14 residues. In DNA, the CDR3 is TGTGCCAGCAGCTCCGGGACAGGGCGTCAGCCCCAGCATTTT. The encoded protein is CASSSGTGRQPQHF.

The chain has TRBV7-6 and TRBJ2-5; 13 bases are a match to TRBD2. Trimming cost V 5 bases and J 1 base; bases outside gene matches: 10. This CDR3 is built from 18 residues. The germline V gene has CDR1 SGHVS and CDR2 FNYEAQ. The CDR3 nucleotides read TGTGCCAGCAGCCCCGGACTAGCGGGAGTTGGAGCCCAAGAGACCCAGTACTTC. Encoded protein: CASSPGLAGVGAQETQYF. The full variable domain, in which reference TRBV7-6 and TRBJ2-5 provide the parts outside the CDR3, is GAGVSQSPRYKVTKRGQDVALRCDPISGHVSLYWYRQALGQGPEFLTYFNYEAQQDKSGLPNDRFSAERPEGSISTLTIQRTEQRDSAMYRCASSPGLAGVGAQETQYFGPGTRLLVL.